The 14 T cell receptor beta chains below were found in one sample sequenced in a study of T cell repertoires in cytomegalovirus infection. TCRdb ran MiXCR on the reads and lists one entry per CDR3 protein. In the table there are approximately 140,000 distinct CDR3 sequences, roughly 6% of which are singletons. The specimen sequenced was PBMCs. Receptors were obtained from a human donor in good health (CMV status not recorded). Some clones in this sample may be carry-over from other donors' samples.

This clonotype was found a few times. The rearrangement links TRBV2 to TRBJ1-2; 8 positions agree with TRBD1. This CDR3 has 14 residues. CDR1 is SNHLY and CDR2 is FYNNEI in the germline V gene. The V and J ends lost 5 bases and 5 bases, in that order; junction bases with no gene match: 7. CDR3 amino acids: CASSNSQGGYGYTF. In nucleotides, the CDR3 is TGTGCCAGCAGTAACTCACAGGGGGGTTATGGCTACACCTTC.

The sample holds many counts of this clonotype. The V and J genes are TRBV7-3 and TRBJ2-7; no reliable D call. Germline CDR1 SGHTA, CDR2 FQGTGA. This CDR3 region has 14 residues. V shed 5 bases and J shed 4 bases, with 15 bases lying between them. The CDR3: CASSAIGGAYEQYF. The CDR3 DNA is TGTGCCAGCAGCGCCATAGGTGGTGCGTACGAGCAGTACTTC. Supplemented by reference TRBV7-3 and TRBJ2-7, the full variable domain reads GAGVSQTPSNKVTEKGKYVELRCDPISGHTALYWYRQSLGQGPEFLIYFQGTGAADDSGLPNDRFFAVRPEGSVSTLKIQRTERGDSAVYLCASSAIGGAYEQYFGPGTRLTVT.

The rearrangement links TRBV5-1 to TRBJ1-1; D is possibly TRBD1 (6 bases). The ends were cut back, 3 bases at V and 6 bases at J, with 9 bases in the middle. Germline V gives CDR1 SGHRS, CDR2 YFSETQ. The CDR3 loop spans 12 amino acids. The CDR3 region is CASSYGQSEAFF. The CDR3 region has the DNA TGCGCCAGCAGCTACGGACAGTCTGAAGCTTTCTTT. Based on the CDR3 plus reference TRBV5-1 and TRBJ1-1, the full variable domain is KAGVTQTPRYLIKTRGQQVTLSCSPISGHRSVSWYQQTPGQGLQFLFEYFSETQRNKGNFPGRFSGRQFSNSRSEMNVSTLELGDSALYLCASSYGQSEAFFGQGTRLTVV.

This clonotype was picked up many times. The V call is TRBV20-1, the J call TRBJ2-3; D is uncertain. The CDR3 runs to 14 residues. V was clipped by 5 bases and J by 0 bases, with 12 bases between them. Germline CDR1 DFQATT, CDR2 SNEGSKA (reference sequence). The CDR3 sequence: CSAQTPTSTDTQYF. The DNA for the CDR3 is TGCAGTGCTCAGACACCTACTAGCACAGATACGCAGTATTTT.

The genes are TRBV20-1 and TRBJ2-7, with 9 bases that match TRBD1. J lost 0 bases, V lost 0 bases, and 3 bases had no gene match. The CDR3 is made up of 15 amino acids. CDR1 is DFQATT and CDR2 is SNEGSKA in the germline V gene (reference sequence). The CDR3, as DNA: TGCAGTGCTAGAGATGGGACAGGGCGCTCCTACGAGCAGTACTTC. It encodes CSARDGTGRSYEQYF.

V is TRBV29-1 and J is TRBJ1-1, with D perhaps TRBD1 (6 bases). CDR1 and CDR2 from the germline V gene are SQVTM and ANQGSEA. The CDR3 contains 15 residues. The V end was cut by 7 bases, the J end by 0 bases, with 18 bases between. CDR3 sequence reads: CSATGLTSLNTEAFF. CDR3 in DNA: TGCAGCGCGACAGGCCTGACCAGTTTGAACACTGAAGCTTTCTTT.

This clonotype was counted ten times or more. The rearrangement links TRBV7-2 to TRBJ2-5; the D is unclear. V dropped 6 bases and J dropped 2 bases, with 13 bases sitting between them. CDR1 is SGHTA, CDR2 FQGNSA, per germline. This CDR3 is 14 amino acids long. The CDR3: CASSQNNGQETQYF. The CDR3 DNA reads as TGTGCCAGCAGTCAGAATAATGGGCAAGAGACCCAGTACTTC.

This clonotype was observed at least ten times. The rearrangement joins TRBV28 to TRBJ1-5; 7 positions match TRBD1. With 4 bases clipped from V and 3 bases from J, the junction kept 6 bases outside the gene matches. The germline gives CDR1 MDHEN, CDR2 SYDVKM. CDR3 length: 15 residues. CDR3 in DNA: TGTGCCAGCAGTTCCGGGACAGCTACCAATCAGCCCCAGCATTTT. It translates to CASSSGTATNQPQHF.

This clonotype has ten or more counts. The chain joins TRBV7-2 to TRBJ2-1; 8 bases are a match to TRBD1. This CDR3 is 15 amino acids long. Trimming at V came to 6 bases and at J to 2 bases, leaving 6 bases not matched to a gene. In germline, CDR1 is SGHTA, CDR2 FQGNSA. CDR3 residues: CASRAVTGAYNEQFF. The CDR3 nucleotides are TGTGCCAGCAGGGCCGTGACAGGGGCCTACAATGAGCAGTTCTTC.

This clonotype showed up many times. The chain joins TRBV7-8 to TRBJ2-7, with D maybe TRBD1 (6 bases). In germline, CDR1 is SGHVS, CDR2 FQNEAQ. Trimming cost V 6 bases and J 4 bases, with 16 bases left between them. The CDR3 extends over 14 amino acids. CDR3 sequence: CASSVWTEAYEQYF. DNA of the CDR3: TGTGCCAGCAGTGTGTGGACAGAAGCTTACGAGCAGTACTTC.

This clonotype was recorded at least ten times. This chain connects TRBV7-3 to TRBJ2-2; the D gene is possibly TRBD1 (5 bases). This CDR3 is 13 amino acids long. The V gene's germline CDR1 is SGHTA and CDR2 FQGTGA. The V end was cut by 4 bases, the J end by 8 bases, with 11 bases between. The CDR3 DNA follows: TGTGCCAGCAGCTCCTTGGGGCCAGGGGAGCTGTTTTTT. The encoded protein is CASSSLGPGELFF.

This clonotype was seen many times. The chain couples TRBV29-1 to TRBJ1-1, with 7 bases fitting TRBD1. The CDR3 covers 15 residues. The V gene's germline CDR1 is SQVTM and CDR2 ANQGSEA. The ends lost 0 bases at V and 0 bases at J; junction bases unmatched: 4. As DNA, the CDR3 is TGCAGCGTTGAAGACCCCGGGACAGTGAACACTGAAGCTTTCTTT. Residues: CSVEDPGTVNTEAFF.

The V call is TRBV20-1, the J call TRBJ1-2; no clear D. The CDR3 extends over 14 amino acids. Germline V gene data show CDR1 as DFQATT and CDR2 as SNEGSKA (reference sequence). Between the trimmed V and J ends, which lost 5 bases and 4 bases, there was a span of 17 bases. Written as DNA, the CDR3 is TGCAGTGCTCCCCAGGAGCGGGAGGGCTATGGCTACACCTTC. Translating it yields CSAPQEREGYGYTF.

In this sample, this clonotype turned up many times. This rearrangement joins TRBV12-3 or TRBV12-4 to TRBJ2-1; D might be TRBD1 (6 bases). This CDR3 region has 15 residues. V lost 3 bases and J 5 bases, leaving 14 bases between the germline ends. CDR3 in amino acids: CASSLGRGPHNEQFF. CDR3 nucleotide sequence: TGTGCCAGCAGTTTGGGCAGGGGACCACACAATGAGCAGTTCTTC.